This T cell receptor beta chain stems from a study of T cells after yellow fever vaccination. About the study: The fractions with low cell numbers were processed using SMART-Seq v4 Ultra Low Input. Notes on the study in general: Post-booster repertoires contained most primary-vaccination clones again (about 95% CD4, about 88% CD8). Across the CD4 and CD8 compartments, a small share of clonotypes was present in both.

The CDR3 contains 11 residues. In germline, CDR1 is SGHTA, CDR2 FQGNSA. V was shortened by 4 bases and J by 10 bases, with 10 bases between the two germline ends. As TCR cDNA was made by 5'RACE template switching, a universal primer site and UMIs were added. TCRdb re-analysed the 5' RACE reads in MiXCR, keeping a single row per CDR3 protein. Of 200,000 to 300,000 distinct CDR3 sequences detected, over 10% appear once; the ten largest clones hold roughly 0.5%. In the case of this clonotype: Antigen unknown.

The material sequenced was CD4+ T cells sorted from PBMCs, taken 45 days after the yellow fever booster vaccination. The TCR comes from a man younger than 40 who received the YFV17D yellow fever vaccine. This chain joins TRBV7-2 and TRBJ2-5; D tentatively reads TRBD1 or TRBD2 (6 bases each). The CDR3 DNA reads TGTGCCAGCAGCTCGAGGGGGGACCAGTACTTC. Amino acids: CASSSRGDQYF.